These 25 T cell receptor beta chains were sequenced from one sample in a study of T-cell reconstitution after alpha-beta-depleted transplantation in children (dated by TCRdb to about 2016). Libraries were built with PCR. Sequencing took place on an Illumina HiSeq 2500. Molecular barcoding was employed in the preparation of TCR libraries, with unique molecular identifiers being used to normalize TCRbeta repertoire quantification. TCRdb applied fastp at Q25 and MiXCR to the public reads, then kept only in-frame beta chains. Each entry is one CDR3 protein sequence, shown with its most common DNA and genes. In this sample the table shows under 450,000 distinct CDR3 sequences, 10% to 15% of which occur a single time. The ten top clones hold around 4.5% of the sample. Specimen: PBMCs, collected from the stem cell graft. The receptors were gathered from a human donor who donated a stem cell graft to a child with Fanconi anemia.

This clonotype was seen more than once but under ten times. The CDR3 sequence is CASRSTGSEAFF. The DNA of the CDR3 is TGTGCCAGCAGATCAACAGGGTCTGAAGCTTTCTTT. The chain uses TRBV12-3 or TRBV12-4 and TRBJ1-1, with TRBD1 as a possible D gene (6 bases). This CDR3 spans 12 amino acids. V dropped 6 bases and J dropped 6 bases, with 11 bases sitting between them.

This chain connects TRBV3-1 to TRBJ1-6; TRBD1 agrees at 7 bases. This CDR3 is built from 13 residues. V was pared by 4 bases and J by 10 bases, with 4 bases of the junction left unmatched. Germline V lookup: CDR1 LGHDT, CDR2 YNNKEL (reference sequence). CDR3 sequence reads: CASSPTGSSPLHF. For the CDR3, the DNA is TGTGCCAGCAGCCCGACAGGGAGCTCACCCCTCCACTTT.

This rearrangement joins TRBV7-2 to TRBJ1-6; D gene uncertain. There are 10 residues in the CDR3. The V and J ends lost 1 base and 14 bases respectively, with 3 bases between them. Germline CDR1 reads SGHTA; CDR2 reads FQGNSA. CDR3 loop: CASSLESLHF. The CDR3, as DNA: TGTGCCAGCAGCTTAGAGTCCCTCCACTTT. Full variable domain (outside the CDR3, taken from reference TRBV7-2 and TRBJ1-6): GAGVSQSPSNKVTEKGKDVELRCDPISGHTALYWYRQSLGQGLEFLIYFQGNSAPDKSGLPSDRFSAERTGGSVSTLTIQRTQQEDSAVYLCASSLESLHFGNGTRLTVT.

The J gene is TRBJ1-5, the V gene TRBV6-5; a weak D match, TRBD1 (6 bases). Germline V gene sequence: CDR1 MNHEY, CDR2 SVGAGI. Trimming shortened V by 5 bases and J by 7 bases, and 9 bases separated the two germline ends. This CDR3 is built from 12 residues. As DNA, the CDR3 is TGTGCCAGCAGTACAGGGCAGCAGCCCCAGCATTTT. Amino acids: CASSTGQQPQHF.

This clonotype showed up just a few times. The V gene is TRBV12-3 or TRBV12-4, the J gene TRBJ1-6; D unclear. The CDR3 extends over 15 amino acids. Between the trimmed V and J ends, which lost 5 bases and 4 bases, there was a span of 12 bases. The CDR3 protein is CASSGLAGYNSPLHF. CDR3 sequence (DNA): TGTGCCAGCAGTGGTCTTGCGGGGTATAATTCACCCCTCCACTTT.

Ten or more counts support this clonotype. The rearrangement joins TRBV12-3 or TRBV12-4 to TRBJ1-6; 7 bases line up with TRBD1. The CDR3 is 14 residues long. Losses at the gene ends were 6 bases for V and 7 bases for J; bases not matched to a gene: 6. In DNA, the CDR3 is TGTGCCAGCAGCCGACAGGGTGGGAATTCACCCCTCCACTTT. It specifies CASSRQGGNSPLHF.

The gene calls are TRBV20-1 and TRBJ2-6; 9 nucleotides match TRBD1. Trimming took 1 base from V and 0 from J; bases not matched to a gene: 10. Per the germline V gene, CDR1 is DFQATT and CDR2 is SNEGSKA (reference sequence). This CDR3 spans 19 amino acids. The CDR3 DNA follows: TGCAGTGCTAGAGGAGAGGGGACAGGGATAAGCTCTGGGGCCAACGTCCTGACTTTC. This codes for CSARGEGTGISSGANVLTF.

This clonotype was observed a few times. The chain joins TRBV5-1 to TRBJ1-2, with D possibly TRBD1 on 6 matching bases. Germline V gene data show CDR1 as SGHRS and CDR2 as YFSETQ. CDR3 length: 14 amino acids. With 5 bases removed from V and 3 bases from J, the gap between germline ends came to 14 bases. The CDR3 region is CASSRSGADYGYTF. CDR3 in DNA: TGCGCCAGCAGTCGTTCAGGGGCGGACTATGGCTACACCTTC.

The chain links TRBV24-1 to TRBJ1-6, with D possibly matching TRBD1 (5 bases). Trimming took off 0 bases at V and 9 bases at J, with 8 bases between the two ends. Germline V gene data show CDR1 as KGHDR and CDR2 as SFDVKD. The CDR3 contains 14 residues. In DNA form, the CDR3 reads TGTGCCACCAGTGATTTGACAGGAGTTTCACCCCTCCACTTT. This encodes CATSDLTGVSPLHF.

V and J are TRBV9 and TRBJ1-1, with D possibly matching TRBD1 (5 bases). The length of the CDR3 is 15 residues. V shed 1 base and J shed 3 bases, with 13 bases lying between them. Germline lookup yields CDR1 SGDLS and CDR2 YYNGEE. CDR3 coding DNA: TGTGCCAGCAGCGTATCGCCACAACAGGACACTGAAGCTTTCTTT. It codes for CASSVSPQQDTEAFF.

There are a few counts of this clonotype. The chain is built from TRBV20-1 and TRBJ1-1; D might be TRBD1 (5 bases). V was shortened by 4 bases and J by 1 base, with 16 bases between the two germline ends. The CDR3 has 15 amino acids. Germline values: CDR1 DFQATT, CDR2 SNEGSKA (reference sequence). The CDR3 here is CSATSSDSQNTEAFF. CDR3 nucleotide sequence: TGCAGTGCTACCTCCTCCGACAGCCAGAACACTGAAGCTTTCTTT.

The chain joins TRBV29-1 to TRBJ2-6; no clear D gene. V was clipped by 2 bases and J by 0 bases, with 11 bases between them. CDR1 SQVTM and CDR2 ANQGSEA come from the germline V gene. The CDR3 totals 16 residues. CDR3 nucleotides: TGCAGCGTTGAATCGGACGTCAACTCTGGGGCCAACGTCCTGACTTTC. Protein: CSVESDVNSGANVLTF.

Regarding this clonotype: As the CDR3 is not closed by the conserved phenylalanine or tryptophan, this likely results from a read error. This sequence joins TRBV12-3 or TRBV12-4 and TRBJ2-1; 8 nucleotides align to TRBD2. J lost 5 bases, V lost 7 bases, and 4 bases had no gene match. The CDR3 extends over 13 amino acids. In DNA form, the CDR3 reads TGTGCCAGCACCCGGGGGGGTCACAATGAGCAGTTCGTC. This gives the protein CASTRGGHNEQFV.

This chain links TRBV3-1 with TRBJ1-3; D call uncertain. The V gene lost 4 bases and the J gene lost 0 bases, with 7 bases spanning the gap. Germline V gene sequence: CDR1 LGHDT, CDR2 YNNKEL (reference sequence). The CDR3 extends over 14 amino acids. CDR3 amino acids: CASSPVLSGNTIYF. CDR3 DNA: TGTGCCAGCAGCCCCGTCCTCTCTGGAAACACCATATATTTT.

A few counts support this clonotype. The chain carries TRBV9 and TRBJ2-6; D remains unclear. The germline V and J ends were trimmed by 6 bases and 0 bases, with 10 bases remaining between them. Germline V gene data show CDR1 as SGDLS and CDR2 as YYNGEE. The CDR3 has 15 residues. The CDR3 region is CASKGGLSGANVLTF. CDR3 coding DNA: TGTGCCAGCAAAGGTGGCCTCTCTGGGGCCAACGTCCTGACTTTC.

There are a few counts of this clonotype. The chain uses TRBV7-2 and TRBJ2-1; no definite D call. The germline CDR1 and CDR2 sequences are SGHTA and FQGNSA. The CDR3 is 13 amino acids. Trimming left V 1 base short and J 4 bases short, with 5 bases between. The CDR3 DNA reads TGTGCCAGCAGCTTAGATTATTACAATGAGCAGTTCTTC. It codes for CASSLDYYNEQFF.

This chain joins TRBV6-2 or TRBV6-3 and TRBJ1-2, with TRBD1 as a possible D gene (5 bases). V was clipped by 6 bases and J by 4 bases, with 15 bases between them. The CDR3 sequence is 14 residues long. Germline assignment: CDR1 MNHEY and CDR2 SVGEGT. The DNA of the CDR3 is TGTGCCAGCAGCCACTCAGGGCAGACCTATGGCTACACCTTC. This translates into CASSHSGQTYGYTF.

The chain recombines TRBV25-1 with TRBJ2-1; D gene ambiguous. This CDR3 is built from 11 residues. Looked up from germline, CDR1 is MGHDK and CDR2 is SYGVNS. The germline V and J ends were trimmed by 3 bases and 15 bases, with 12 bases remaining between them. The CDR3 DNA sequence: TGTGCCAGCAGTGAGATCGGTTCTCCGTTCTTC. Protein sequence: CASSEIGSPFF.

In this sample, this clonotype turned up a few times. The gene calls are TRBV10-2 and TRBJ2-4; D unclear. The germline V gene encodes CDR1 WSHSY and CDR2 SAAADI. This CDR3 has 15 residues. Trimming pared 6 bases from V and 6 bases from J, leaving 18 bases between. The CDR3 protein is CASRASLRVTNIQYF. The CDR3 DNA follows: TGCGCCAGCAGGGCCAGCCTCCGCGTGACAAACATTCAGTACTTC.

This clonotype was picked up many times. CDR3 amino acids: CSASRGFGSYGYTF. CDR3 bases: TGCAGTGCTTCCCGGGGATTCGGATCCTATGGCTACACCTTC. The genes are TRBV20-1 and TRBJ1-2; D gene ambiguous. Germline V gene lookup returns CDR1 DFQATT and CDR2 SNEGSKA (reference sequence). The CDR3 contains 14 residues. Trimming took 5 bases from V and 4 from J, leaving 17 bases between them.

This clonotype has only a few counts. The chain has TRBV7-9 and TRBJ2-3; D remains unclear. Trimming took 5 bases from V and 2 from J, leaving 20 bases between them. The CDR3 extends over 17 amino acids. From germline, CDR1 is SEHNR and CDR2 FQNEAQ (reference sequence). CDR3 in DNA: TGTGCCAGCAGCCTAACGTCAGTCCCTCGGAACACAGATACGCAGTATTTT. As protein: CASSLTSVPRNTDTQYF.

This chain links TRBV20-1 with TRBJ1-6; 7 bases are shared with TRBD1. This CDR3 is built from 14 residues. J gave up 7 bases and V 3 bases, and 6 bases lay outside the gene matches. Looked up from germline, CDR1 is DFQATT and CDR2 is SNEGSKA (reference sequence). CDR3 bases: TGCAGTGCTAGTACGGGACAGCACAATTCACCCCTCCACTTT. It is translated as CSASTGQHNSPLHF.

This clonotype was counted a few times. CDR3: CSARKRDSQSYEQYV. The CDR3 DNA reads as TGCAGTGCTAGGAAAAGGGATTCCCAATCATACGAGCAGTACGTC. V usage is TRBV20-1 and J usage is TRBJ2-7; no clear D. The CDR3 is 15 amino acids. Trimming stripped 3 bases from V and 4 bases from J, with 19 bases between. CDR1 DFQATT and CDR2 SNEGSKA come from the germline V gene (reference sequence).

This clonotype was observed a few times. This chain uses TRBV2 with TRBJ1-2; D ambiguous. V lost 10 bases and J lost 7, with 13 bases in between. CDR1 and CDR2 from the germline V gene are SNHLY and FYNNEI. The CDR3 sequence is 11 residues long. CDR3 loop: CAIETPRGYTF. As DNA, the CDR3 is TGTGCCATCGAGACGCCTCGTGGCTACACCTTC. The full variable domain, rest sourced from reference TRBV2 and TRBJ1-2, is EPEVTQTPSHQVTQMGQEVILRCVPISNHLYFYWYRQILGQKVEFLVSFYNNEISEKSEIFDDQFSVERPDGSNFTLKIRSTKLEDSAMYFCAIETPRGYTFGSGTRLTVV.

The chain employs TRBV5-6 and TRBJ2-2, with TRBD1 matching over 9 bases. Germline CDR1 and CDR2: SGHDT and YYEEEE. Trimming at V came to 4 bases and at J to 4 bases, leaving 8 bases not matched to a gene. The CDR3 has 16 residues. CDR3 protein: CASSPRDRVATGELFF. The CDR3, as DNA: TGTGCCAGCAGCCCTAGGGACAGGGTGGCCACCGGGGAGCTGTTTTTT.